These T cell receptor beta chains were read from a single sample in a study of T cell responses to AZD1222 COVID-19 vaccine. Data came from immunoSEQ multiplex PCR; TCRdb stores just in-frame clones and leaves some out. This sample has approximately 92,000 clones, with 80% to 90% found just once. The source material was peripheral blood, sampled on day 0 of AZD1222 vaccination. The receptors derive from an adult in good health. Each CDR3 is given without its conserved first and last residue. A D gene is named only where the DNA matches it firmly. Size is omitted from some rows. Given values are once, few, many or a class for expanded clones.

cdr3_aa: ASSLKTPNTGELF
d_call: NA
v_call: TRBV5-1
clone_size: NA

cdr3_aa: ATSLDRDSPLH
d_call: NA
v_call: TRBV15
clone_size: NA

cdr3_aa: ASSKVVTGENTEAF
d_call: NA
v_call: TRBV21-1
clone_size: NA

cdr3_aa: ASSEDGNQPQH
d_call: NA
v_call: TRBV9
clone_size: NA

cdr3_aa: AWSRAARGNEQF
d_call: NA
v_call: TRBV30
clone_size: NA

cdr3_aa: ASSLDGPNTEAF
d_call: NA
v_call: TRBV2
clone_size: NA

cdr3_aa: ASSLFGVDTYNEQF
d_call: NA
v_call: TRBV5-5
clone_size: NA

cdr3_aa: SARDSTEAF
d_call: NA
v_call: TRBV20-1
clone_size: NA

cdr3_aa: ASSFSQGETQY
d_call: NA
v_call: TRBV12-3/TRBV12-4
clone_size: NA

cdr3_aa: ASSLGVGQGYGYT
d_call: TRBD1
v_call: TRBV7-2
clone_size: NA

cdr3_aa: SVLPQGHGELF
d_call: NA
v_call: TRBV29-1
clone_size: NA

cdr3_aa: ASRPEGLGEQY
d_call: NA
v_call: TRBV19
clone_size: NA

cdr3_aa: ATQGGYEQY
d_call: NA
v_call: TRBV7-2
clone_size: NA

cdr3_aa: ASSSRFRTENTEAF
d_call: NA
v_call: TRBV21-1
clone_size: NA

cdr3_aa: ASSQDHGIPGEQY
d_call: NA
v_call: TRBV14
clone_size: once

cdr3_aa: ASSPGTGGDANEKLF
d_call: TRBD1
v_call: TRBV7-9
clone_size: NA

cdr3_aa: ASSQGRPGDQPQH
d_call: NA
v_call: TRBV6-5
clone_size: NA

cdr3_aa: ASSQYSGFSGSIYEQF
d_call: TRBD2
v_call: TRBV19
clone_size: few

cdr3_aa: ASSVEGYGYT
d_call: NA
v_call: TRBV10-2
clone_size: NA

cdr3_aa: ASSRTGAQPQH
d_call: TRBD1
v_call: TRBV12-3/TRBV12-4
clone_size: NA

cdr3_aa: ASSLGGQGNYEQY
d_call: NA
v_call: TRBV28
clone_size: NA

cdr3_aa: ASSQRAGPQEGYT
d_call: NA
v_call: TRBV3-1/TRBV3-2
clone_size: NA

cdr3_aa: ATSRDYGTALGYT
d_call: TRBD1
v_call: TRBV15
clone_size: few

cdr3_aa: ASSHERETHYEQY
d_call: NA
v_call: TRBV4-2
clone_size: once

cdr3_aa: ASSQDQGTGVNEQF
d_call: TRBD1
v_call: TRBV4-1
clone_size: NA

cdr3_aa: SASRGAELF
d_call: NA
v_call: TRBV20-1
clone_size: NA

cdr3_aa: ASSLRVSRAMNTEAF
d_call: NA
v_call: TRBV7-6
clone_size: NA

cdr3_aa: ASSFGGGTGSPHQPQH
d_call: TRBD1
v_call: TRBV5-6
clone_size: few

cdr3_aa: ASSLGLAGGINEQF
d_call: TRBD2
v_call: TRBV7-2
clone_size: NA

cdr3_aa: ASSERGDGYT
d_call: NA
v_call: TRBV25-1
clone_size: NA

cdr3_aa: ASSERVSSYEQY
d_call: NA
v_call: TRBV2
clone_size: NA

cdr3_aa: ASSLAGFSGNTIY
d_call: NA
v_call: TRBV5-8
clone_size: NA

cdr3_aa: ASSQAGIEETQY
d_call: NA
v_call: TRBV4-2
clone_size: NA

cdr3_aa: ASSISYRSNSKLF
d_call: NA
v_call: TRBV19
clone_size: NA

cdr3_aa: ASSLAMGPNEKLF
d_call: NA
v_call: TRBV5-8
clone_size: NA

cdr3_aa: ASGRGLSYEQY
d_call: NA
v_call: TRBV12-3/TRBV12-4
clone_size: NA

cdr3_aa: ASSQSGGPSYNEQF
d_call: TRBD2
v_call: TRBV19
clone_size: NA

cdr3_aa: ASSEGSGGYNEQF
d_call: NA
v_call: TRBV2
clone_size: few

cdr3_aa: ASSRQGARGNSPLH
d_call: TRBD1
v_call: TRBV2
clone_size: NA

cdr3_aa: ASTRDRVSVQY
d_call: TRBD1
v_call: TRBV28
clone_size: NA

cdr3_aa: AWSVGQGATDTQY
d_call: TRBD1
v_call: TRBV30
clone_size: NA

cdr3_aa: ASSQGRSLVSLY
d_call: NA
v_call: TRBV3-1/TRBV3-2
clone_size: NA

cdr3_aa: ASGPRPGGNQPQH
d_call: NA
v_call: TRBV28
clone_size: NA

cdr3_aa: ASRPGVGVAKNIQY
d_call: NA
v_call: TRBV11-2
clone_size: NA

cdr3_aa: ASSQDQNPKSSNEQF
d_call: NA
v_call: TRBV4-2
clone_size: NA

cdr3_aa: ASSSRGRGALNEQF
d_call: NA
v_call: TRBV7-2
clone_size: once

cdr3_aa: ASKGTGSYEQY
d_call: TRBD1
v_call: TRBV3-1/TRBV3-2
clone_size: NA

cdr3_aa: ASSPGQGQRDEQY
d_call: TRBD1
v_call: TRBV18
clone_size: NA

cdr3_aa: ASSSDRGPNTEAF
d_call: TRBD1
v_call: TRBV7-8
clone_size: NA

cdr3_aa: ASSIGLNYGYT
d_call: NA
v_call: TRBV19
clone_size: once

cdr3_aa: ASSMKWRGQGFYEQY
d_call: NA
v_call: TRBV19
clone_size: NA

cdr3_aa: ASSTDDRNNSPLH
d_call: NA
v_call: TRBV19
clone_size: NA

cdr3_aa: ASRASGGETQY
d_call: NA
v_call: TRBV19
clone_size: few

cdr3_aa: ASSLGGASGAQETQY
d_call: TRBD2
v_call: TRBV5-4
clone_size: NA

cdr3_aa: ATSRERGLREF
d_call: NA
v_call: TRBV15
clone_size: NA

cdr3_aa: ASSINRDVAF
d_call: NA
v_call: TRBV19
clone_size: few